These 3 T cell receptor beta chains were sequenced from one sample in a study of PD-L1 blockade in urothelial cancer. The table came from immunoSEQ multiplex PCR; TCRdb's copy has only in-frame clones and leaves some out. There are more than 75,000 clones in the sample; more than 85% occur only once, and approximately 9% lies in the top ten. The material was PBMCs, obtained around atezolizumab (anti-PD-L1) treatment. The receptor set was obtained from a man aged 60 to 75 with urothelial cancer.

The gene calls are TRBV6-4 and TRBJ1-6; 8 nucleotides align to TRBD1. The germline gives CDR1 MRHNA, CDR2 SNTAGT. The CDR3 contains 15 residues. V shed 5 bases, J shed 6 bases, and the junction held 6 bases outside the gene matches. In DNA, the CDR3 is TGTGCCAGCAGTATCAGTGACAGGGGTAATTCACCCCTCCACTTT. Translation gives CASSISDRGNSPLHF.

The rearrangement uses TRBV11-2 and TRBJ1-2; no clear D. Germline V gene sequence: CDR1 SGHAT, CDR2 FQNNGV. V lost 1 base, J lost 6 bases, and 15 bases lay in between. The CDR3 length is 15 residues. The CDR3 spells CASSLGASMDHGYTF. The DNA of the CDR3 is TGTGCCAGCAGCTTAGGGGCCTCCATGGATCATGGCTACACCTTC.

This clone appeared a single time. The chain uses TRBV5-8 and TRBJ2-3; 10 nucleotides agree with TRBD2. Germline V gene data show CDR1 as SGHTS and CDR2 as YDEGEE. The CDR3 is 15 amino acids. With V trimmed by 2 bases and J by 2 bases, 2 bases remained unmatched. CDR3 nucleotide sequence: TGTGCCAGCAGCTTAGCGGGAGGGACCACAGATACGCAGTATTTT. It yields the protein CASSLAGGTTDTQYF.